This T cell receptor (delta chain) was captured by sequencing in a study of gamma-delta T cells after stem cell transplantation. Trimming cost V 8 bases and J 3 bases; bases outside gene matches: 58. The CDR3 spans 31 residues. Germline V gives CDR1 TSWWSYY, CDR2 QGS. TCRdb made new clone calls on the RT-PCR reads using CATT. The table includes about 7,800 delta-chain clones, just over 14% detected once. This TCR derives from a human donor. It is not recorded whose cells these are; they may come from a transplant donor. Sequencing input: gamma-delta T cells. The chain employs TRDV1 and TRDJ1, with TRDD2 matching 9 bases. The CDR3 reads CALNHLPRPGLLFISNPSYSTEGNMADKLIF. The CDR3 nucleotides read TGTGCTCTTAACCATCTCCCTCGGCCCGGCTTACTCTTCATCTCCAATCCTTCCTACTCCACTGAAGGAAATATGGCCGATAAACTCATCTTT.